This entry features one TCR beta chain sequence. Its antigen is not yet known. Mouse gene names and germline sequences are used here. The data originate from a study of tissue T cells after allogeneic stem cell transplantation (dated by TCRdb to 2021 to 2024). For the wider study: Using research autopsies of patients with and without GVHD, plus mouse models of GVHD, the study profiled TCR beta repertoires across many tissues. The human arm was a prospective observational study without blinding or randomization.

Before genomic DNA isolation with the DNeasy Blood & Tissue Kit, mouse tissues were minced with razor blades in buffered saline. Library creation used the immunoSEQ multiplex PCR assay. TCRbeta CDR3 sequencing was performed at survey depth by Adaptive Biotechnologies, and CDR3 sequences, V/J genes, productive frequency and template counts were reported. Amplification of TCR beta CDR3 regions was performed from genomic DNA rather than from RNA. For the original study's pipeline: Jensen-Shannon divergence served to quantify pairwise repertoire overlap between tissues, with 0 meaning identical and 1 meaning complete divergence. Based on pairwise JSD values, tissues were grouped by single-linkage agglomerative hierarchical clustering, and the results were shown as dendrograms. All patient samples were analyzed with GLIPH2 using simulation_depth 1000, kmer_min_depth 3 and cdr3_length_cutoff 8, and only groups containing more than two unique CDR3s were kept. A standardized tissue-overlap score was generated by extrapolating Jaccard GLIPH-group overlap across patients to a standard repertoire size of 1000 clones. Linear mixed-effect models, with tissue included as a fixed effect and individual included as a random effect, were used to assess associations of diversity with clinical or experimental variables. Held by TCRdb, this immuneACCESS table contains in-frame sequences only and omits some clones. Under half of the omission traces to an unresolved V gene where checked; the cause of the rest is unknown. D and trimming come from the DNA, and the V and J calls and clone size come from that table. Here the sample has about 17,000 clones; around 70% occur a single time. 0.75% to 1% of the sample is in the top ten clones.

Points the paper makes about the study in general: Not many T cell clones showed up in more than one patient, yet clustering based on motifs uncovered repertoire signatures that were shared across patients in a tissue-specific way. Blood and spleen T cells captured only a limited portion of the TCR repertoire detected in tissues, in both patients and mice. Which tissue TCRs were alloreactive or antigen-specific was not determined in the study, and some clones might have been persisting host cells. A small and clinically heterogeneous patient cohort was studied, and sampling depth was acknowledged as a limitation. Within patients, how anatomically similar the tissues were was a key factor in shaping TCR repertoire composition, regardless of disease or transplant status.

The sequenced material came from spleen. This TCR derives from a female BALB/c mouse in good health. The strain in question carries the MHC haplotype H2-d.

The sequenced part of the CDR3 DNA is TGTGGTGCTAGGGATCCGGGGAATTCTGGAAATACGCTCTAT. It specifies CGARDPGNSGNTLY. The full CDR3 protein reads CGARDPGNSGNTLYF. The rearrangement joined TRBV20 to TRBJ1-3; a confident D gene designation cannot be given. Read sequence stops 1 residue before the CDR3 end, and the germline J gene provides the missing end. The CDR1 and CDR2 encoded by the germline V gene are GFQATS and STVNSAI. Its CDR3 holds 15 amino acids, cysteine through phenylalanine. The DNA has 42 bases, all within the CDR3, and is read from base 1. The junction shows trimming of 0 bases on V and 0 bases on J, plus 9 bases between the germline ends.